These 27 T cell receptor beta chains share one sample of origin, sequenced in a study of blood T cell repertoires in COVID-19. Data came from immunoSEQ multiplex PCR; TCRdb stores just in-frame clones and leaves some out. The sample has approximately 100,000 clones, roughly nine tenths seen once. Material for sequencing was peripheral blood. The receptor set was obtained from a woman aged 80 or older with acute or convalescent COVID-19.

This chain uses TRBV7-9 with TRBJ1-6; D ambiguous. Trimming cost V 0 bases and J 9 bases, with 9 bases left between them. This CDR3 has 14 amino acids. Germline lookup yields CDR1 SEHNR and CDR2 FQNEAQ (reference sequence). The CDR3 sequence is CASSLAAGTSPLHF. The CDR3, as DNA: TGTGCCAGCAGCTTAGCTGCAGGTACTTCACCCCTCCACTTT.

A note on this clone: Additional DNA sequences in this sample encode the identical CDR3. The rearrangement uses TRBV27 and TRBJ1-1; D gene ambiguous. Germline V gives CDR1 MNHEY, CDR2 SMNVEV (reference sequence). Deletions cut 0 bases from V and 2 bases from J, with 7 bases between. The CDR3 is made up of 14 amino acids. In DNA, the CDR3 is TGTGCCAGCAGTTTATCTGGCGGTAACACTGAAGCTTTCTTT. The encoded protein is CASSLSGGNTEAFF.

This clone was found a few times. The CDR3 DNA sequence: TGTGCCAGCAGCTATAGGGCAGGGTTTCTGTTTTTTCCGGATACGCAGTATTTT. This sequence encodes CASSYRAGFLFFPDTQYF. The V and J genes are TRBV5-6 and TRBJ2-3, with D maybe TRBD1 (5 bases). The length of the CDR3 is 18 residues. The V and J ends lost 3 bases and 6 bases respectively, with 26 bases between them. Germline CDR1 reads SGHDT; CDR2 reads YYEEEE.

This clone was observed once. The J gene is TRBJ2-5, the V gene TRBV9, with D maybe TRBD1 (6 bases). Per germline, CDR1 SGDLS and CDR2 YYNGEE. The CDR3 totals 14 residues. Trimming shortened V by 3 bases and J by 5 bases, and 14 bases separated the two germline ends. DNA for the CDR3: TGTGCCAGCAGCGCCAAGAGGGGGTCGGAGACCCAGTACTTC. Translating gives CASSAKRGSETQYF.

The V and J genes are TRBV19 and TRBJ2-5; 8 bases match TRBD2. Per the germline V gene, CDR1 is LNHDA and CDR2 is SQIVND (reference sequence). The CDR3 consists of 15 residues. V lost 2 bases to trimming and J lost 2 bases; unmatched junction nucleotides: 4. The CDR3: CASSIWGLEQETQYF. The CDR3 region has the DNA TGTGCCAGTAGTATATGGGGACTAGAACAAGAGACCCAGTACTTC.

As DNA, the CDR3 is TGTGCCAGCAGTCGGGTGACTAGCGGGGGGCTCACAGATACGCAGTATTTT. It encodes CASSRVTSGGLTDTQYF. This chain uses TRBV27 with TRBJ2-3; 13 nucleotides agree with TRBD2. This CDR3 region has 17 residues. V shed 5 bases and J 2 bases; nucleotides not matched to a gene: 7. The V gene's germline CDR1 is MNHEY and CDR2 SMNVEV (reference sequence).

V is TRBV10-2 and J is TRBJ2-5, with 7 bases aligning to TRBD2. Germline loops: CDR1 WSHSY, CDR2 SAAADI. This CDR3 is 14 amino acids long. With 2 bases clipped from V and 5 bases from J, the junction kept 5 bases outside the gene matches. CDR3 sequence: CASSEGGGRETQYF. CDR3 DNA sequence: TGCGCCAGCAGTGAGGGCGGGGGTAGGGAGACCCAGTACTTC.

V is TRBV28 and J is TRBJ2-4; a possible D gene is TRBD2 (5 bases). The CDR3 runs 12 residues. V lost 7 bases and J lost 7, with 11 bases in between. Germline loops: CDR1 MDHEN, CDR2 SYDVKM. Here the CDR3 DNA reads TGTGCCAGCACGGGGAAGGTGAACATTCAGTACTTC. It translates to CASTGKVNIQYF.

The chain couples TRBV11-2 to TRBJ2-4; 8 bases agree with TRBD1. Trimming removed 0 bases from V and 7 bases from J; junction bases left unmatched: 14. Looked up from germline, CDR1 is SGHAT and CDR2 is FQNNGV. This CDR3 contains 18 residues. CDR3 nucleotides: TGTGCCAGCAGCTTAGAGCGGACAGGGAGTCTATTTTTGAACATTCAGTACTTC. Translated: CASSLERTGSLFLNIQYF.

The chain combines TRBV28 with TRBJ2-7; 9 nucleotides line up with TRBD1. The V gene's germline CDR1 is MDHEN and CDR2 SYDVKM. V lost 6 bases to trimming and J lost 0 bases; unmatched junction nucleotides: 9. The CDR3 totals 16 residues. The CDR3, as DNA: TGTGCCAGCAGGGCATCCGGGACAGGGCTCTCCTACGAGCAGTACTTC. It encodes CASRASGTGLSYEQYF.

This clone was detected a few times. The genes are TRBV5-1 and TRBJ2-2; 11 bases match TRBD1. V gave up 1 base and J gave up 4 bases; unmatched junction bases: 6. CDR1 and CDR2 from the germline V gene are SGHRS and YFSETQ. The CDR3 sequence is 17 residues long. CDR3 loop: CASSLTTGTGGTGELFF. CDR3 coding DNA: TGCGCCAGCAGCTTGACCACCGGGACAGGGGGCACCGGGGAGCTGTTTTTT.

The table lists this clone with a count of one. The chain couples TRBV6-6 to TRBJ1-2; D uncertain. The V gene's germline CDR1 is MNHNY and CDR2 SVGAGI (reference sequence). The CDR3 totals 14 residues. The V end was cut by 0 bases, the J end by 4 bases, with 9 bases between. The CDR3 protein is CASSYSGESYGYTF. In nucleotides, the CDR3 is TGTGCCAGCAGTTACTCCGGTGAGAGCTATGGCTACACCTTC.

V usage is TRBV5-1 and J usage is TRBJ1-1; no clear D. V was shortened by 1 base and J by 1 base, with 5 bases between the two germline ends. The CDR3 runs to 13 residues. CDR1 is SGHRS and CDR2 is YFSETQ in the germline V gene. DNA for the CDR3: TGCGCCAGCAGCTTGACTCCGAACACTGAAGCTTTCTTT. This codes for CASSLTPNTEAFF.

The J gene is TRBJ2-5, the V gene TRBV7-8, with TRBD2 identical over 9 bases. The trim removed 1 base at V and 0 bases at J, leaving 3 bases unmatched. From germline, CDR1 is SGHVS and CDR2 FQNEAQ. This CDR3 comprises 16 residues. The CDR3 here is CASSLGLAGNQETQYF. In nucleotides, the CDR3 is TGTGCCAGCAGCTTAGGGCTAGCGGGGAACCAAGAGACCCAGTACTTC. The full variable domain, rest sourced from reference TRBV7-8 and TRBJ2-5, is GAGVSQSPRYKVAKRGQDVALRCDPISGHVSLFWYQQALGQGPEFLTYFQNEAQLDKSGLPSDRFFAERPEGSVSTLKIQRTQQEDSAVYLCASSLGLAGNQETQYFGPGTRLLVL.

This chain links TRBV4-3 with TRBJ1-2; D is undetermined. CDR3 length: 13 residues. Germline assignment: CDR1 LGHNA and CDR2 YSLEER. The V gene lost 1 base and the J gene lost 4 bases, with 7 bases spanning the gap. CDR3 region: CASSQALSYGYTF. In DNA, the CDR3 is TGCGCCAGCAGCCAAGCCCTCAGCTATGGCTACACCTTC.

This clone has more than one count but fewer than ten. V is TRBV12-3 or TRBV12-4 and J is TRBJ1-6; D call uncertain. V dropped 3 bases and J dropped 9 bases, with 6 bases sitting between them. CDR3 size: 12 residues. The CDR3 sequence is CASSFVGSPLHF. The CDR3 coding sequence is TGTGCCAGCAGTTTCGTCGGTTCACCCCTCCACTTT.

The J gene is TRBJ2-7, the V gene TRBV11-2; 12 nucleotides align to TRBD2. The CDR3 is 15 residues long. V shed 4 bases and J 7 bases; nucleotides not matched to a gene: 8. Looked up from germline, CDR1 is SGHAT and CDR2 is FQNNGV. The CDR3 DNA follows: TGTGCCAGCAGCTCCCTAGCGGGGGGGCCTGTTGAGCAGTACTTC. This gives the protein CASSSLAGGPVEQYF.

The CDR3 DNA reads as TGTGCCACTTCGGCCGGACAGGGTAAAGAAAAACTGTTTTTT. Encoded protein: CATSAGQGKEKLFF. The chain couples TRBV10-3 to TRBJ1-4, with 8 nucleotides matching TRBD1. V trimming: 10 bases; J trimming: 8 bases; junction bases outside the gene matches: 12. Germline-derived CDR1 and CDR2 are ENHRY and SYGVKD. The CDR3 has 14 residues.

The J gene is TRBJ2-7, the V gene TRBV6-1; D gene ambiguous. The germline V and J ends were trimmed by 3 bases and 3 bases, with 15 bases remaining between them. The CDR3 length is 15 residues. Germline CDR1 and CDR2: MNHNS and SASEGT. Written as DNA, the CDR3 is TGTGCCAGCAGTGACCCGGGTCCTAAGTTCTACGAGCAGTACTTC. It translates to CASSDPGPKFYEQYF.

The rearrangement uses TRBV6-5 and TRBJ2-1; possible D gene TRBD2, 6 bases. The V end was cut by 4 bases, the J end by 2 bases, with 9 bases between. The CDR3 is 14 amino acids. Germline values: CDR1 MNHEY, CDR2 SVGAGI. The CDR3 sequence is CASSLADPYNEQFF. CDR3 bases: TGTGCCAGCAGTTTAGCGGACCCCTACAATGAGCAGTTCTTC.

CDR3 in amino acids: CASSSSLAGGPRQETQYF. The DNA for the CDR3 is TGTGCCAGCAGTTCCTCACTAGCGGGGGGGCCCCGCCAAGAGACCCAGTACTTC. The chain has TRBV2 and TRBJ2-5, with TRBD2 matching 13 bases. This CDR3 is built from 18 residues. The V gene end was trimmed by 5 bases and the J gene end by 1 base; junction bases not matched to a gene: 10. The germline CDR1 and CDR2 sequences are SNHLY and FYNNEI.

The chain combines TRBV7-6 with TRBJ1-4; possibly TRBD1 for D (6 bases). The V end lost 4 bases, the J end lost 4 bases, and 13 bases lay between the germline ends. The CDR3 loop spans 15 amino acids. The V gene's germline CDR1 is SGHVS and CDR2 FNYEAQ. Here the CDR3 reads CASSYLTGVNEKLFF. CDR3 in DNA: TGTGCCAGCAGCTATTTGACAGGCGTTAATGAAAAACTGTTTTTT.

V usage is TRBV2 and J usage is TRBJ2-2; no definite D call. Trimming left V 3 bases short and J 3 bases short, with 8 bases between. The CDR3 consists of 14 residues. From germline, CDR1 is SNHLY and CDR2 FYNNEI. The CDR3 spells CASSESTDTGELFF. The CDR3 DNA reads as TGTGCCAGCAGTGAGAGCACGGACACCGGGGAGCTGTTTTTT.

The chain combines TRBV30 with TRBJ1-1; 8 bases match TRBD1. The junction had 6 bases not matched to a gene; V was cut back by 5 bases and J by 4 bases. The CDR3 contains 13 residues. Germline values: CDR1 GTSNPN, CDR2 SVGIG (reference sequence). Here the CDR3 reads CAWEGQAGTEAFF. As DNA, the CDR3 is TGTGCCTGGGAGGGACAGGCGGGCACTGAAGCTTTCTTT.

The chain is built from TRBV5-4 and TRBJ1-6; D remains unclear. V lost 7 bases and J 12 bases, leaving 14 bases between the germline ends. Germline V gene lookup returns CDR1 SGHNT and CDR2 YYREEE (reference sequence). This CDR3 spans 12 amino acids. The CDR3 sequence: CASGNQVLPLHF. CDR3 sequence (DNA): TGTGCCAGCGGCAACCAGGTTTTACCCCTCCACTTT.

V gene TRBV2 combines with J gene TRBJ1-1; maybe TRBD1 (5 bases). Deletions cut 7 bases from V and 0 bases from J, with 12 bases between. Germline values: CDR1 SNHLY, CDR2 FYNNEI. CDR3 length equals 14 residues. In DNA form, the CDR3 reads TGTGCCAGCAAAAAGGGGTTCATGAACACTGAAGCTTTCTTT. Protein sequence: CASKKGFMNTEAFF.

The gene calls are TRBV18 and TRBJ1-1; D gene unclear. Germline assignment: CDR1 KGHSH and CDR2 LQKENI. CDR3 length: 17 residues. Trimming removed 3 bases at V and 8 bases at J, with 25 bases between. In DNA, the CDR3 is TGTGCCAGCTCACCCGAGCTAGGCAGCTTTTTTCGCCAAGAAGCTTTCTTT. Amino acid sequence: CASSPELGSFFRQEAFF.